A single sample is the source of the 11 T cell receptor beta chains below, sequenced in a study of immune heterogeneity within non-small cell lung tumors. The TCR beta CDR3 region was amplified by multiplex PCR employing 32 V and 13 J primers. TCRdb re-derived calls from the multiplex PCR reads in MiXCR, one entry per CDR3 protein. The table shows fewer than 12,000 distinct CDR3 sequences, with 25% to 30% occurring only once. Genomic DNA from bulk tumor acted as the template, and roughly 0.55 ug was loaded per sample. Several biopsies were spaced far apart within each primary tumor and obtained as surgery took place. Surgery that was curative in intent was performed on patients with untreated, newly diagnosed non-small cell lung cancer. Sequencing was carried out using lung tumor tissue. The origin of the receptors is a man aged 45 to 65 with non-small cell lung cancer.

This clonotype is medium-sized by share. The CDR3 spells CASSRSGLQFF. CDR3 DNA sequence: TGTGCCAGCAGTCGCTCGGGACTTCAGTTCTTC. This sequence joins TRBV6-1 and TRBJ2-1, with D perhaps TRBD2 (6 bases). The V gene lost 5 bases and the J gene lost 13 bases, with 12 bases spanning the gap. This CDR3 contains 11 residues. CDR1 is MNHNS and CDR2 is SASEGT in the germline V gene.

This sequence joins TRBV7-6 and TRBJ1-6; 9 nucleotides align to TRBD1. Losses at the gene ends were 2 bases for V and 14 bases for J; bases not matched to a gene: 16. CDR3 length: 17 residues. CDR1 is SGHVS, CDR2 FNYEAQ, per germline. The CDR3 is CASSLKAQGAIESTLHF. The CDR3 DNA reads TGTGCCAGCAGCTTAAAAGCACAGGGGGCTATTGAATCAACCCTCCACTTT.

Comment on this clonotype: The junction departs from germline at one end; a sequencing error may be responsible. The chain couples TRBV7-2 to TRBJ2-1; D gene ambiguous. This CDR3 region has 13 residues. Per the germline V gene, CDR1 is SGHTA and CDR2 is FQGNSA. This CDR3 is CVSSSNLATEQFF. In DNA form, the CDR3 reads TGTGTCAGCAGCTCGAATTTAGCAACTGAGCAGTTCTTC.

Within the sample, this clonotype is medium-sized. The chain combines TRBV6-1 with TRBJ2-7, with D perhaps TRBD1 (5 bases). CDR3 length: 14 amino acids. Germline values: CDR1 MNHNS, CDR2 SASEGT. Trimming shortened V by 9 bases and J by 3 bases, and 18 bases separated the two germline ends. The DNA of the CDR3 is TGTGCCAGTACAGGTCCCCCAAGATTCTACGAGCAGTACTTC. Protein: CASTGPPRFYEQYF.

This clonotype is medium-sized. In nucleotides, the CDR3 is TGTGCCAGCCAGTACTCGCCCTCTTCCAATGAGCAGTTCTTC. Residues: CASQYSPSSNEQFF. The J gene is TRBJ2-1, the V gene TRBV6-1, with D unclear. The CDR3 has 14 residues. Trimming took off 8 bases at V and 6 bases at J, with 17 bases between the two ends. Per germline, CDR1 MNHNS and CDR2 SASEGT.

Details on this clonotype: With a much larger clone just one base away, this may be a read error. J is TRBJ1-2 and V is TRBV24-1, with D perhaps matching TRBD1 (6 bases). The CDR3 runs 13 residues. Germline CDR1 is KGHDR and CDR2 is SFDVKD. CDR3 loop: CATSDQGNYGFTF. As DNA, the CDR3 is TGTGCCACCAGTGATCAGGGGAACTATGGCTTCACCTTC.

As to this clonotype: This may come from a read error, since a much larger clone is one base off. This chain joins TRBV5-1 and TRBJ1-6, with a tentative D call TRBD1 (6 bases). CDR3 length: 16 amino acids. CDR1 is SGHRS and CDR2 is YFSETQ in the germline V gene. Here the CDR3 reads CASSLKLDSVDSHLHF. Written as DNA, the CDR3 is TGCGCCAGCAGCTTGAAGTTGGACAGCGTGGATTCACACCTCCACTTT.

Sample share makes this clonotype medium-sized (0.01 to 0.1%). The V and J genes are TRBV6-2 or TRBV6-3 and TRBJ1-5; D gene uncertain. V lost 8 bases and J lost 7, with 18 bases in between. Germline V lookup: CDR1 MNHEY, CDR2 SVGEGT. The CDR3 is 14 amino acids. The CDR3 loop reads CASAPGNWAQPQHF. The CDR3 region has the DNA TGTGCCAGCGCACCGGGGAATTGGGCCCAGCCCCAGCATTTT.

By share, this clonotype counts as medium-sized. CDR3 region: CASSITRGNTEAFF. The DNA of the CDR3 is TGTGCCAGTAGTATTACAAGGGGGAACACTGAAGCTTTCTTT. The V gene is TRBV19, the J gene TRBJ1-1, with D maybe TRBD1 (5 bases). The germline gives CDR1 LNHDA, CDR2 SQIVND (reference sequence). The V end lost 3 bases, the J end lost 1 base, and 9 bases lay between the germline ends. This CDR3 comprises 14 residues. Full variable domain (remainder filled in from reference TRBV19 and TRBJ1-1): DGGITQSPKYLFRKEGQNVTLSCEQNLNHDAMYWYRQDPGQGLRLIYYSQIVNDFQKGDIAEGYSVSREKKESFPLTVTSAQKNPTAFYLCASSITRGNTEAFFGQGTRLTVV.

This clonotype was counted at least ten times. The V gene is TRBV5-1, the J gene TRBJ2-3; TRBD2 aligns across 15 bases. V trimming: 10 bases; J trimming: 6 bases; junction bases outside the gene matches: 15. This CDR3 comprises 17 residues. The germline V gene has CDR1 SGHRS and CDR2 YFSETQ. CDR3 sequence reads: CACRPGLAGGTGDTQYF. DNA of the CDR3: TGCGCCTGCCGACCGGGACTAGCGGGAGGAACGGGGGATACGCAGTATTTT.

In this sample, this clonotype turned up many times. The chain joins TRBV29-1 to TRBJ2-1, with TRBD1 matching over 9 bases. Germline lookup yields CDR1 SQVTM and CDR2 ANQGSEA. The CDR3 consists of 13 residues. The V segment lost 7 bases and the J segment 7 bases; nucleotides outside the gene matches: 8. The CDR3 loop reads CSAAGQGLNEQFF. CDR3 bases: TGCAGCGCAGCGGGACAGGGTTTGAATGAGCAGTTCTTC.